These T cell receptor beta chains were read from a single sample in a study of CD8 T cells in ankylosing spondylitis. TCRdb re-called the 5' RACE reads through MiXCR, storing one row per CDR3 protein. Of roughly 130,000 distinct CDR3 sequences listed, around 7% are singletons. The sample was blood, either unsorted or a sorted T cell fraction (not recorded which). The receptors here all came from a male donor with ankylosing spondylitis or in good health (not recorded which). CDR3s include the opening cysteine and the closing phenylalanine or tryptophan. A D gene is named only where the DNA matches it firmly. Clone size is given for some rows only: seen once, a few or many times, or a class if the clone is expanded.

D: NA
J: TRBJ1-3
size: many
V: TRBV12-3/TRBV12-4
CDR3: CASSLGSGASGNTIYF
DNA: TGTGCCAGCAGTTTAGGATCAGGGGCCTCTGGAAACACCATATATTTT

D: TRBD1
J: TRBJ2-7
size: many
V: TRBV20-1
CDR3: CSASRTGIHYEQYF
DNA: TGCAGTGCTAGCCGGACAGGGATCCACTACGAGCAGTACTTC

D: NA
J: TRBJ1-1
size: many
V: TRBV12-3/TRBV12-4
CDR3: CASTVGQLLNTEAFF
DNA: TGTGCCAGCACCGTGGGGCAGCTTTTGAACACTGAAGCTTTCTTT

D: TRBD1
J: TRBJ1-1
size: many
V: TRBV20-1
CDR3: CSAFGQVTFF
DNA: TGCAGTGCTTTCGGACAGGTGACTTTCTTT

D: TRBD1
J: TRBJ2-1
size: many
V: TRBV20-1
CDR3: CSASRQGGFHNEQFF
DNA: TGCAGTGCTAGTCGACAGGGCGGTTTTCACAATGAGCAGTTCTTC

D: NA
J: TRBJ2-1
size: many
V: TRBV27
CDR3: CASSAPRDYNEQFF
DNA: TGTGCCAGCAGTGCCCCGCGGGACTACAATGAGCAGTTCTTC

D: NA
J: TRBJ2-1
size: many
V: TRBV10-3
CDR3: CAISESTHNEQFF
DNA: TGTGCCATCAGTGAGTCCACCCACAATGAGCAGTTCTTC

D: TRBD1
J: TRBJ2-3
size: many
V: TRBV7-2
CDR3: CASSVMTGGASDTQYF
DNA: TGTGCCAGCAGCGTGATGACAGGGGGCGCATCAGATACGCAGTATTTT

D: NA
J: TRBJ2-1
size: many
V: TRBV30
CDR3: CAWSVRGSTYNEQFF
DNA: TGTGCCTGGAGTGTAAGAGGCTCGACCTACAATGAGCAGTTCTTC

D: NA
J: TRBJ1-4
size: many
V: TRBV28
CDR3: CASSYPGDEKLFF
DNA: TGTGCCAGCAGTTATCCAGGGGACGAAAAACTGTTTTTT

D: NA
J: TRBJ1-5
size: many
V: TRBV20-1
CDR3: CSAGGGGWGDNQPQHF
DNA: TGCAGTGCTGGTGGGGGGGGCTGGGGCGACAATCAGCCCCAGCATTTT

D: NA
J: TRBJ1-1
size: few
V: TRBV30
CDR3: CAWSGSGAGTEAFF
DNA: TGTGCCTGGAGTGGATCAGGGGCCGGCACTGAAGCTTTCTTT

D: TRBD2
J: TRBJ2-3
size: many
V: TRBV18
CDR3: CASSPQRDSTDTQYF
DNA: TGTGCCAGCTCACCACAGCGGGATAGCACAGATACGCAGTATTTT

D: NA
J: TRBJ1-1
size: few
V: TRBV9
CDR3: CASSVGTLGPMNTEAFF
DNA: TGTGCCAGCAGCGTAGGGACTCTAGGACCGATGAACACTGAAGCTTTCTTT

D: NA
J: TRBJ2-3
size: few
V: TRBV20-1
CDR3: CSALWGVGTDTQYF
DNA: TGCAGTGCCCTGTGGGGGGTCGGCACAGATACGCAGTATTTT

D: NA
J: TRBJ1-5
size: NA
V: TRBV3-1
CDR3: CASCHEVHWPQHF
DNA: TGTGCCAGCTGCCATGAAGTCCATTGGCCACAGCATTTT

D: NA
J: TRBJ2-7
size: many
V: TRBV5-6
CDR3: CASARPAGVEQYF
DNA: TGTGCCAGCGCACGACCAGCTGGAGTCGAGCAGTACTTC

D: TRBD1
J: TRBJ2-1
size: many
V: TRBV10-3
CDR3: CAISEPDRGYEQFF
DNA: TGTGCCATCAGTGAGCCGGACAGGGGCTATGAGCAGTTCTTC

D: NA
J: TRBJ1-6
size: NA
V: TRBV7-2
CDR3: CASSLAFRVSYNSPLHF
DNA: TGTGCCAGCAGCTTAGCGTTTAGGGTCTCCTATAATTCACCCCTCCACTTT

D: TRBD1
J: TRBJ1-1
size: many
V: TRBV4-1
CDR3: CASSVPHDRGNARAFF
DNA: TGCGCCAGCAGCGTGCCTCACGACAGGGGAAACGCGAGAGCTTTCTTT

D: NA
J: TRBJ2-3
size: many
V: TRBV29-1
CDR3: CSVDEPRRGDTQYF
DNA: TGCAGCGTTGACGAGCCTCGTCGGGGAGATACGCAGTATTTT

D: TRBD2
J: TRBJ2-7
size: many
V: TRBV5-1
CDR3: CASSGLLASSYEQYF
DNA: TGCGCCAGCAGCGGTTTACTAGCGTCTTCCTACGAGCAGTACTTC

D: TRBD2
J: TRBJ2-1
size: many
V: TRBV20-1
CDR3: CSARSSGSLYEQFF
DNA: TGCAGTGCTAGATCAAGCGGGAGCCTCTATGAGCAGTTCTTC

D: NA
J: TRBJ2-3
size: many
V: TRBV2
CDR3: CASSDSPRAADTQYF
DNA: TGTGCCAGCAGTGATTCGCCCAGGGCGGCAGATACGCAGTATTTT

D: NA
J: TRBJ2-6
size: many
V: TRBV20-1
CDR3: CSAALVSGANVLTF
DNA: TGCAGTGCTGCCCTGGTCTCTGGGGCCAACGTCCTGACTTTC

D: NA
J: TRBJ1-1
size: many
V: TRBV5-1
CDR3: CASGARVDTEAFF
DNA: TGCGCCAGCGGGGCGCGGGTGGACACTGAAGCTTTCTTT

D: TRBD2
J: TRBJ2-5
size: many
V: TRBV20-1
CDR3: CSARDIEREGETQYF
DNA: TGCAGTGCTAGAGATATAGAGCGGGAGGGCGAGACCCAGTACTTC

D: NA
J: TRBJ2-3
size: many
V: TRBV3-1
CDR3: CASSQVGGYSTDTQYF
DNA: TGTGCCAGCAGCCAAGTGGGGGGTTACAGCACAGATACGCAGTATTTT

D: TRBD1
J: TRBJ2-7
size: many
V: TRBV3-1
CDR3: CASSQSGTGVYEQYF
DNA: TGTGCCAGCAGCCAAAGTGGGACAGGGGTCTACGAGCAGTACTTC

D: TRBD2
J: TRBJ2-1
size: many
V: TRBV19
CDR3: CASSGRLAGGYNEQFF
DNA: TGTGCCAGTAGTGGGCGGCTAGCGGGGGGTTACAATGAGCAGTTCTTC

D: NA
J: TRBJ1-2
size: many
V: TRBV4-2
CDR3: CASSQWDGNYGYTF
DNA: TGTGCCAGCAGCCAATGGGACGGGAACTATGGCTACACCTTC

D: NA
J: TRBJ2-1
size: many
V: TRBV7-2
CDR3: CASSRRAYNEQFF
DNA: TGTGCCAGCAGCCGGAGGGCCTACAATGAGCAGTTCTTC

D: NA
J: TRBJ1-5
size: many
V: TRBV7-2
CDR3: CASSYTTDSNQPQHF
DNA: TGTGCCAGCAGTTACACGACGGATAGCAATCAGCCCCAGCATTTT

D: TRBD1
J: TRBJ2-3
size: many
V: TRBV28
CDR3: CASSRDRTSTDTQYF
DNA: TGTGCCAGCAGTCGGGACAGGACTAGCACAGATACGCAGTATTTT

D: NA
J: TRBJ1-1
size: many
V: TRBV20-1
CDR3: CSAKGSGGRRNTEAFF
DNA: TGCAGTGCTAAGGGATCCGGGGGGCGAAGGAACACTGAAGCTTTCTTT

D: TRBD1
J: TRBJ2-7
size: many
V: TRBV29-1
CDR3: CSVEVGTGTYEQYF
DNA: TGCAGCGTTGAAGTTGGGACAGGAACCTACGAGCAGTACTTC

D: NA
J: TRBJ2-5
size: few
V: TRBV5-6
CDR3: CASSFLGQLQETQYF
DNA: TGTGCCAGCAGCTTCCTAGGACAATTGCAAGAGACCCAGTACTTC

D: NA
J: TRBJ2-1
size: many
V: TRBV20-1
CDR3: CSARGKGAVDEQFF
DNA: TGCAGTGCTAGAGGGAAAGGGGCGGTCGATGAGCAGTTCTTC

D: TRBD2
J: TRBJ2-7
size: many
V: TRBV20-1
CDR3: CSASSGSQYEQYF
DNA: TGCAGTGCTAGCAGCGGGAGTCAGTACGAGCAGTACTTC

D: NA
J: TRBJ1-2
size: many
V: TRBV5-1
CDR3: CASSLAYRDYGYTF
DNA: TGCGCCAGCAGCTTGGCTTACAGAGACTATGGCTACACCTTC

D: TRBD1
J: TRBJ1-1
size: many
V: TRBV5-1
CDR3: CASSRDRANTEAFF
DNA: TGCGCCAGCAGCCGGGACAGGGCCAACACTGAAGCTTTCTTT

D: TRBD2
J: TRBJ2-1
size: few
V: TRBV7-2
CDR3: CASSLAPTGTSGANEQFF
DNA: TGTGCCAGCAGCTTAGCGCCCACCGGGACTAGCGGGGCCAATGAGCAGTTCTTC

D: NA
J: TRBJ2-1
size: NA
V: TRBV7-2
CDR3: CASSLRDSEERFF
DNA: TGTGCCAGCAGCCTAAGGGACTCGGAAGAGCGGTTCTTC

D: TRBD1
J: TRBJ2-7
size: many
V: TRBV29-1
CDR3: CSGQGSYEQYF
DNA: TGCAGCGGACAGGGCTCCTACGAGCAGTACTTC

D: NA
J: TRBJ2-1
size: many
V: TRBV25-1
CDR3: CASSDRAYNEQFF
DNA: TGTGCCAGCAGTGATAGGGCCTACAATGAGCAGTTCTTC

D: NA
J: TRBJ2-7
size: many
V: TRBV12-3/TRBV12-4
CDR3: CASSPNPGVQYF
DNA: TGTGCCAGCAGTCCGAACCCAGGGGTGCAGTACTTC

D: NA
J: TRBJ1-5
size: many
V: TRBV20-1
CDR3: CSVLSAGGGGSNQPQHF
DNA: TGCAGTGTTTTGAGTGCGGGAGGCGGGGGTAGCAATCAGCCCCAGCATTTT

D: NA
J: TRBJ1-1
size: few
V: TRBV5-1
CDR3: CASSLQGRANTEAFF
DNA: TGCGCCAGCAGCTTACAGGGAAGGGCGAACACTGAAGCTTTCTTT

D: NA
J: TRBJ1-5
size: NA
V: TRBV20-1
CDR3: CSARDPGSSNQPQHF
DNA: TGCAGTGCTAGAGATCCCGGGAGTAGCAATCAGCCCCAGCATTTT

D: TRBD1
J: TRBJ2-5
size: NA
V: TRBV2
CDR3: CASRTGTATF
DNA: TGTGCCAGCAGGACCGGGACAGCGACCTTC

D: TRBD1
J: TRBJ1-6
size: many
V: TRBV20-1
CDR3: CSARVETGGSPLHF
DNA: TGCAGTGCTAGAGTTGAGACAGGGGGTTCACCCCTCCACTTT

D: NA
J: TRBJ2-1
size: NA
V: TRBV5-4
CDR3: CASSSPPGVGNEQFF
DNA: TGTGCCAGCAGCTCCCCCCCGGGGGTCGGCAATGAGCAGTTCTTC